A single sample is the source of the 22 T cell receptor beta chains below, sequenced in a study of blood T cell repertoires in COVID-19. Sequencing was performed with immunoSEQ multiplex PCR; in TCRdb, only in-frame clones are kept and a portion is missing. The table includes 100,000 or so clones, less than 80% detected once. What was sequenced was peripheral blood. All receptors derive from a man aged 65-85 years with active or convalescent COVID-19.

This clone showed up just a few times. This sequence joins TRBV5-1 and TRBJ1-6; 8 nucleotides match TRBD1. The CDR3 sequence is 16 residues long. In germline, CDR1 is SGHRS, CDR2 YFSETQ. V shed 4 bases, J shed 4 bases, and the junction held 7 bases outside the gene matches. The CDR3 DNA sequence: TGCGCCAGCAGCAGCGACAGGGGCCGTTATAATTCACCCCTCCACTTT. Residues: CASSSDRGRYNSPLHF.

The chain carries TRBV6-5 and TRBJ1-2; TRBD1 matches 8 bases. V gave up 6 bases and J gave up 3 bases; unmatched junction bases: 6. The CDR3 is 14 residues long. Germline V gene data show CDR1 as MNHEY and CDR2 as SVGAGI. CDR3 nucleotide sequence: TGTGCCAGCAGGCCGGGACAGGACCACTATGGCTACACCTTC. Its protein product is CASRPGQDHYGYTF.

This chain joins TRBV6-5 and TRBJ2-1; 10 bases map to TRBD2. The CDR3 spans 15 residues. V gave up 2 bases and J gave up 4 bases; unmatched junction bases: 2. Germline V CDR1 and CDR2: MNHEY, SVGAGI. In DNA form, the CDR3 reads TGTGCCAGCAGTTACGGGACTAGCGAGTACAATGAGCAGTTCTTC. Amino acid sequence: CASSYGTSEYNEQFF.

The chain uses TRBV5-1 and TRBJ2-5, with 14 positions matching TRBD2. V gave up 4 bases and J gave up 5 bases; unmatched junction bases: 10. The germline CDR1 and CDR2 sequences are SGHRS and YFSETQ. This CDR3 spans 17 amino acids. CDR3 sequence: CASSKGLAGELSETQYF. The DNA for the CDR3 is TGCGCCAGCAGCAAGGGACTAGCGGGAGAGTTGAGTGAGACCCAGTACTTC.

The gene calls are TRBV6-1 and TRBJ2-1; the D gene is possibly TRBD1 (5 bases). CDR1 and CDR2 (germline): MNHNS, SASEGT. This CDR3 is built from 13 residues. Trimming took 3 bases from V and 5 from J, leaving 8 bases between them. The CDR3 bases are TGTGCCAGCAGTGACAGGGTCCACAATGAGCAGTTCTTC. Protein: CASSDRVHNEQFF.

The chain employs TRBV7-9 and TRBJ1-3; a weak D match, TRBD1 (5 bases). Germline V gives CDR1 SEHNR, CDR2 FQNEAQ (reference sequence). CDR3 length equals 14 residues. Trimming removed 5 bases from V and 2 bases from J, with 10 bases in between. The CDR3: CASSRDSPGNTIYF. CDR3 coding DNA: TGTGCCAGCAGCCGAGACAGTCCTGGAAACACCATATATTTT.

In its sample, this clone was seen a few times. The chain carries TRBV28 and TRBJ2-6; TRBD1 aligns across 7 bases. Germline CDR1 MDHEN, CDR2 SYDVKM. V trimming: 6 bases; J trimming: 0 bases; junction bases outside the gene matches: 11. This CDR3 has 18 residues. CDR3 region: CASSVPAGGISGANVLTF. The DNA of the CDR3 is TGTGCCAGCAGCGTCCCGGCAGGGGGTATCTCTGGGGCCAACGTCCTGACTTTC.

V and J are TRBV9 and TRBJ2-2, with TRBD1 matching over 12 bases. Germline CDR1 reads SGDLS; CDR2 reads YYNGEE. The length of the CDR3 is 15 residues. J lost 4 bases, V lost 5 bases, and 3 bases had no gene match. Here the CDR3 DNA reads TGTGCCAGCAGAAAGGGACAGGGGGCCACCGGGGAGCTGTTTTTT. Protein product: CASRKGQGATGELFF.

V usage is TRBV4-1 and J usage is TRBJ1-2; 10 bases are shared with TRBD1. The CDR3 runs 14 residues. The V and J ends lost 1 base and 5 bases, in that order; junction bases with no gene match: 1. CDR1 MGHRA and CDR2 YSYEKL come from the germline V gene. Written as DNA, the CDR3 is TGCGCCAGCAGCCAAGGACAGGGGGCATATGGCTACACCTTC. Protein product: CASSQGQGAYGYTF.

The chain recombines TRBV29-1 with TRBJ2-1, with a weak D call TRBD1 (6 bases). The V and J ends lost 7 bases and 10 bases respectively, with 14 bases between them. This CDR3 comprises 11 residues. Germline CDR1 and CDR2: SQVTM and ANQGSEA. The CDR3 region is CSGDTGIEQFF. The CDR3 coding sequence is TGCAGCGGCGATACAGGGATCGAGCAGTTCTTC.

The chain employs TRBV6-1 and TRBJ1-5; tentative D call: TRBD1 (5 bases). This CDR3 has 17 amino acids. V lost 2 bases and J lost 2, with 16 bases in between. Germline CDR1 MNHNS, CDR2 SASEGT. This chain's CDR3 is CASSEKFWGAGNQPQHF. As DNA, the CDR3 is TGTGCCAGCAGTGAAAAGTTTTGGGGCGCGGGCAATCAGCCCCAGCATTTT.

Regarding this clone: One end of the junction is discordant with germline, which a read error may explain. V gene TRBV20-1 combines with J gene TRBJ1-1; D is possibly TRBD1 (5 bases). There are 11 residues in the CDR3. Per the germline V gene, CDR1 is DFQATT and CDR2 is SNEGSKA (reference sequence). CDR3 in DNA: TGCAGTGCTGCAGGGTCCACTCAAGCTTTCTTT. Its protein is CSAAGSTQAFF.

The chain carries TRBV24-1 and TRBJ2-1; 10 nucleotides line up with TRBD2. The length of the CDR3 is 19 residues. The J segment lost 5 bases and the V segment lost 3 bases, leaving 15 bases of the junction unmatched. Germline V lookup: CDR1 KGHDR, CDR2 SFDVKD. The CDR3 is CATSDTLGTTSGANNEQFF. The CDR3 coding sequence is TGTGCCACCAGTGATACCCTAGGCACCACTAGCGGGGCCAACAATGAGCAGTTCTTC.

The rearrangement uses TRBV28 and TRBJ2-1; possibly TRBD2 for D (6 bases). Per germline, CDR1 MDHEN and CDR2 SYDVKM. V was trimmed by 5 bases and J by 10 bases, leaving 18 bases between them. The CDR3 length is 14 residues. As DNA, the CDR3 is TGTGCCAGCAGTCCCCCCGGCGGGATAAAAGAGCAGTTCTTC. Its translation is CASSPPGGIKEQFF.

This clone was counted a single time. This chain connects TRBV7-2 to TRBJ2-1, with 7 nucleotides matching TRBD2. After removal of 8 bases from V and 8 bases from J, the junction contained 12 bases not matched to a gene. From germline, CDR1 is SGHTA and CDR2 FQGNSA. The CDR3 has 14 residues. For the CDR3, the DNA is TGTGCCAGCGCGACGGGGGGAGGGCGCGATGAGCAGTTCTTC. This sequence encodes CASATGGGRDEQFF.

The CDR3 here is CASSFDRYNEQFF. The CDR3 DNA reads TGTGCCAGCAGTTTCGACAGGTACAATGAGCAGTTCTTC. V usage is TRBV28 and J usage is TRBJ2-1; tentatively, D is TRBD1 (6 bases). Germline CDR1 MDHEN, CDR2 SYDVKM. The CDR3 is 13 residues long. V was trimmed by 3 bases and J by 4 bases, leaving 7 bases between them.

This rearrangement joins TRBV28 to TRBJ2-1, with 10 bases matching TRBD2. This CDR3 spans 16 amino acids. The germline V gene encodes CDR1 MDHEN and CDR2 SYDVKM. V was pared by 5 bases and J by 10 bases, with 14 bases of the junction left unmatched. In DNA, the CDR3 is TGTGCCAGCAGTAGAGTGGAAGCGGGAGGGCGAGAAGAGCAGTTCTTC. Its translation: CASSRVEAGGREEQFF.

This chain uses TRBV29-1 with TRBJ2-3; 9 bases are a match to TRBD2. The germline V gene encodes CDR1 SQVTM and CDR2 ANQGSEA. The CDR3 sequence is 13 residues long. J was trimmed by 2 bases and V by 8 bases; bases with no gene match: 5. This chain's CDR3 is CSLAGLNTDTQYF. The CDR3 nucleotides read TGCAGCCTAGCGGGACTCAACACAGATACGCAGTATTTT.

The chain links TRBV9 to TRBJ2-3; 7 bases agree with TRBD2. The length of the CDR3 is 17 residues. The V gene's germline CDR1 is SGDLS and CDR2 YYNGEE. Losses at the gene ends were 0 bases for V and 0 bases for J; bases not matched to a gene: 7. The CDR3 nucleotides read TGTGCCAGCAGCGTAGGTTTGTCGGGGGGTAGCACAGATACGCAGTATTTT. This sequence encodes CASSVGLSGGSTDTQYF.

The chain combines TRBV27 with TRBJ1-5, with D unclear. Looked up from germline, CDR1 is MNHEY and CDR2 is SMNVEV (reference sequence). V lost 6 bases and J lost 0, with 6 bases in between. The CDR3 contains 13 residues. The CDR3 sequence: CASRQFSNQPQHF. CDR3 DNA sequence: TGTGCCAGCAGGCAGTTTAGCAATCAGCCCCAGCATTTT.

V gene TRBV24-1 combines with J gene TRBJ1-3, with D possibly matching TRBD1 (6 bases). The CDR3 has 14 amino acids. Trimming took 10 bases from V and 2 from J, leaving 14 bases between them. In germline, CDR1 is KGHDR, CDR2 SFDVKD. CDR3 residues: CATGAGDAGNTIYF. As DNA, the CDR3 is TGTGCCACAGGGGCAGGGGACGCTGGAAACACCATATATTTT.

V is TRBV3-1 (or the pseudogene TRBV3-2) and J is TRBJ2-1; 7 bases align to TRBD2. This CDR3 has 17 residues. The trim removed 0 bases at V and 0 bases at J, leaving 5 bases unmatched. Germline V gene lookup returns CDR1 LGHDT and CDR2 YNNKEL (reference sequence). CDR3 in amino acids: CASSQEMSSGSYNEQFF. DNA of the CDR3: TGTGCCAGCAGCCAAGAAATGTCTAGCGGCTCCTACAATGAGCAGTTCTTC.